These T cell receptor beta chains were read from a single sample in a study of T cell repertoires in cytomegalovirus infection. TCRdb re-analysed the reads in MiXCR, keeping a single row per CDR3 protein. The sample has about 450,000 distinct CDR3 sequences; roughly a third are singletons. Sequenced sample: PBMCs. The receptors stem from a human donor in good health (CMV status not recorded). Some clones in this sample may be carry-over from other donors' samples. Each CDR3 is given with its conserved first and last residue. A D gene is named only where the DNA matches it firmly. The size field is filled for only some rows; it gives once, few, many or a size class.

J	D	V	size	CDR3	DNA
TRBJ1-1	NA	TRBV7-2	many	CASSSRDRGITEAFF	TGTGCCAGCAGCTCCCGGGACCGGGGTATCACTGAAGCTTTCTTT
TRBJ2-7	TRBD2	TRBV4-1	NA	CASSQRSSLAGNYEQYF	TGCGCCAGCAGCCAACGCTCTAGCCTAGCGGGAAACTACGAGCAGTACTTC
TRBJ2-1	TRBD1	TRBV19	few	CASTPGQGRRGEQFF	TGTGCCAGTACACCGGGACAGGGACGGAGGGGTGAGCAGTTCTTC
TRBJ2-3	NA	TRBV11-2	few	CASSHADSRTDTQYF	TGTGCCAGCAGCCATGCCGACAGTCGCACAGATACGCAGTATTTT
TRBJ1-2	TRBD1	TRBV20-1	NA	CSALTGQGDGYTF	TGCAGTGCTCTGACGGGACAGGGTGATGGCTACACCTTC
TRBJ1-2	NA	TRBV15	few	CATSRAQGNYGYTF	TGTGCCACCAGCAGAGCACAGGGTAATTATGGCTACACCTTC
TRBJ2-3	NA	TRBV11-2	NA	CASSTRDQSTDTQYF	TGTGCCAGCAGCACCCGGGACCAGAGCACAGATACGCAGTATTTT
TRBJ1-2	TRBD1	TRBV7-9	NA	CASSARSTGALGYTF	TGTGCCAGCAGCGCCCGATCGACAGGGGCCCTTGGCTACACCTTC
TRBJ2-3	NA	TRBV20-1	few	CSAPAQPSTDTQYF	TGCAGTGCCCCAGCGCAGCCCAGCACAGATACGCAGTATTTT
TRBJ2-3	TRBD2	TRBV28	NA	CASSLGLAGGPGNTDTQYF	TGTGCCAGCAGTTTGGGACTAGCGGGGGGGCCTGGTAACACAGATACGCAGTATTTT
TRBJ1-5	NA	TRBV6-1	NA	CASSEALPGGASNQPQHF	TGTGCCAGCAGTGAAGCGCTTCCCGGGGGGGCCAGCAATCAGCCCCAGCATTTT
TRBJ2-5	TRBD2	TRBV7-2	many	CASSRRGGRETQYF	TGTGCCAGCAGCCGCCGGGGGGGCCGGGAGACCCAGTACTTC
TRBJ2-1	TRBD2	TRBV7-2	many	CASSFLAGDYEQFF	TGTGCCAGCAGCTTTCTAGCGGGGGATTATGAGCAGTTCTTC
TRBJ2-3	NA	TRBV19	NA	CASSMSPNTDTQYF	TGTGCCAGTAGTATGTCGCCAAACACAGATACGCAGTATTTT
TRBJ2-7	NA	TRBV10-1	NA	CASSEYRVRVYEQYF	TGCGCCAGCAGTGAGTACCGGGTCAGGGTCTACGAGCAGTACTTC
TRBJ2-7	NA	TRBV13	few	CASSLRQAPTKQYF	TGTGCCAGCAGCTTAAGACAGGCGCCTACGAAGCAGTACTTC
TRBJ2-7	NA	TRBV4-1	NA	CASSHGPRQGSTYEQYF	TGCGCCAGCAGCCATGGTCCACGGCAGGGGTCAACCTACGAGCAGTACTTC
TRBJ2-6	TRBD1	TRBV6-2/TRBV6-3	NA	CASSYGQGRTGANVLTF	TGTGCCAGCAGTTATGGACAGGGGAGGACTGGGGCCAACGTCCTGACTTTC
TRBJ2-5	NA	TRBV6-1	few	CARSERRRGRETQYF	TGTGCCCGCAGTGAACGGCGAAGGGGTCGGGAGACCCAGTACTTC
TRBJ1-2	NA	TRBV29-1	NA	CSALPGDYGYTF	TGCAGCGCCCTGCCGGGGGACTATGGCTACACCTTC
TRBJ2-2	TRBD2	TRBV6-1	many	CASRGGGETGELFF	TGTGCCAGCAGAGGCGGGGGGGAAACCGGGGAGCTGTTTTTT
TRBJ2-3	NA	TRBV12-3/TRBV12-4	NA	CASSLRGTVGDTQYF	TGTGCCAGCAGTTTGCGGGGCACGGTGGGGGATACGCAGTATTTT
TRBJ1-2	NA	TRBV7-2	NA	CASSLVLELKVYGYTF	TGTGCCAGCAGCTTAGTCCTCGAGCTAAAGGTCTATGGCTACACCTTC
TRBJ2-5	NA	TRBV7-2	few	CASSSYGDTKYF	TGTGCCAGCAGCTCCTACGGGGATACCAAGTACTTC
TRBJ2-2	NA	TRBV19	few	CASSRGRDLTGELFF	TGTGCCAGTAGTAGAGGCAGGGACCTCACCGGGGAGCTGTTTTTT
TRBJ2-3	NA	TRBV4-3	few	CASSQGGARDTDTQYF	TGCGCCAGCAGCCAAGGGGGGGCACGGGACACAGATACGCAGTATTTT
TRBJ2-7	NA	TRBV7-2	NA	CASSLGVGSGYEQYF	TGTGCCAGCAGCTTAGGTGTCGGGTCAGGGTACGAGCAGTACTTC
TRBJ2-7	TRBD1	TRBV6-2/TRBV6-3	NA	CASSSPGTASSYEQYF	TGTGCCAGCAGTTCCCCCGGGACAGCGAGCTCCTACGAGCAGTACTTC
TRBJ1-5	NA	TRBV5-1	NA	CASSLAGRSNQPQHF	TGCGCCAGCAGCTTGGCCGGGAGGAGCAATCAGCCCCAGCATTTT
TRBJ1-3	NA	TRBV19	NA	CASSRTVVGNTIYF	TGTGCCAGTAGCCGGACAGTTGTTGGAAACACCATATATTTT
TRBJ2-7	TRBD1	TRBV7-8	many	CASSASGTGVGQYF	TGTGCCAGCAGCGCGTCCGGGACAGGGGTTGGGCAGTACTTC
TRBJ2-1	NA	TRBV6-6	NA	CASTKGGTYFYNEQFF	TGTGCCAGCACAAAAGGGGGGACATACTTTTACAATGAGCAGTTCTTC
TRBJ2-1	NA	TRBV12-3/TRBV12-4	many	CASSFGLISSYNEQFF	TGTGCCAGCAGTTTCGGGCTTATTAGCTCCTACAATGAGCAGTTCTTC
TRBJ2-7	TRBD1	TRBV7-6	NA	CASSLRDRGDEQYF	TGTGCCAGCAGCCTGAGGGACAGGGGAGACGAGCAGTACTTC
TRBJ1-3	NA	TRBV6-5	few	CASSYSKQARNTIYF	TGTGCCAGCAGTTACTCGAAGCAGGCCAGAAACACCATATATTTT
TRBJ1-5	NA	TRBV3-1	few	CASSQETWAQPQHF	TGTGCCAGCAGCCAAGAAACCTGGGCTCAGCCCCAGCATTTT
TRBJ2-7	NA	TRBV7-8	many	CASSPSGGYYEQYF	TGTGCCAGCAGCCCCTCCGGGGGATACTACGAGCAGTACTTC
TRBJ2-7	TRBD1	TRBV6-2/TRBV6-3	few	CASSYSLGQGRGEQYF	TGTGCCAGCAGTTACAGTCTGGGACAGGGAAGGGGCGAGCAGTACTTC
TRBJ1-4	NA	TRBV7-2	many	CASSLGGRREKLFF	TGTGCCAGCAGCTTAGGGGGAAGACGAGAAAAACTGTTTTTT
TRBJ1-1	NA	TRBV7-2	many	CASSLNHWGHQIEAFF	TGTGCCAGCAGCTTAAATCACTGGGGCCACCAAATTGAAGCTTTCTTT
TRBJ2-3	NA	TRBV20-1	NA	CSAAPGIFRTQYF	TGCAGTGCTGCGCCGGGGATTTTCCGTACGCAGTATTTT
TRBJ2-1	NA	TRBV24-1	NA	CATSDRTKHEQFF	TGTGCCACCAGTGACCGGACCAAACATGAGCAGTTCTTC
TRBJ2-1	TRBD2	TRBV12-3/TRBV12-4	NA	CTSTTGGRSEQFF	TGTACCAGCACTACGGGGGGGCGGAGTGAGCAGTTCTTC
TRBJ1-2	NA	TRBV7-9	few	CASSSDRPRNYGYTF	TGTGCCAGCAGCTCCGACAGGCCGCGCAACTATGGCTACACCTTC
TRBJ2-1	NA	TRBV6-1	few	CASSTTGFRLAVDNEQFF	TGTGCCAGCAGTACAACAGGGTTTAGGCTAGCTGTAGACAATGAGCAGTTCTTC
TRBJ2-5	NA	TRBV4-1	NA	CASSQGPQETQYF	TGCGCCAGCAGCCAAGGGCCGCAAGAGACCCAGTACTTC
TRBJ1-2	NA	TRBV20-1	NA	CSSAGTSYTF	TGCAGTTCAGCTGGGACCTCCTACACCTTC
TRBJ1-2	NA	TRBV7-2	many	CASSLDLPGGYTF	TGTGCCAGCAGCTTAGATCTCCCCGGAGGCTACACCTTC
TRBJ1-5	NA	TRBV3-1	NA	CASSPPSGQPQHF	TGTGCCAGCAGCCCCCCCTCCGGTCAGCCCCAGCATTTT
TRBJ1-3	NA	TRBV6-8	NA	CASSLGPPKSTIYF	TGTGCCAGCAGTCTGGGACCCCCCAAGTCCACCATATATTTT
TRBJ2-4	NA	TRBV4-2	many	CASSHDELAKNIQYF	TGTGCCAGCAGCCACGACGAGCTAGCCAAAAACATTCAGTACTTC
TRBJ1-1	NA	TRBV19	NA	CASSTWTGNTEAFF	TGTGCCAGTAGTACCTGGACGGGAAACACTGAAGCTTTCTTT
TRBJ1-1	NA	TRBV5-4	NA	CASSFKGPMNTEAFF	TGTGCCAGCAGCTTTAAGGGACCCATGAACACTGAAGCTTTCTTT
TRBJ2-4	TRBD1	TRBV6-6	few	CASSSSPGQGQSTKNIQYF	TGTGCCAGCAGTTCCTCTCCGGGACAGGGGCAATCAACCAAAAACATTCAGTACTTC
TRBJ1-3	NA	TRBV7-2	NA	CASSLGPQSSGNTIYF	TGTGCCAGCAGCTTAGGACCCCAGAGCTCTGGAAACACCATATATTTT
TRBJ1-1	TRBD1	TRBV10-3	NA	CAISTTGNTESFF	TGTGCCATCAGTACGACAGGGAACACTGAATCTTTCTTT
TRBJ1-3	TRBD1	TRBV7-9	many	CASSLATLRQGRRLSGNTIYF	TGTGCCAGCAGCTTAGCGACCCTCAGACAGGGTCGGCGCCTCTCTGGAAACACCATATATTTT
TRBJ2-1	TRBD2	TRBV5-5	NA	CASTLGGLAFEQFF	TGTGCCAGCACCCTGGGGGGACTAGCATTTGAGCAGTTCTTC
TRBJ2-3	NA	TRBV2	NA	CASSVRENTDTQYF	TGTGCCAGCAGTGTTAGAGAAAACACAGATACGCAGTATTTT
TRBJ2-3	NA	TRBV7-9	NA	CASSTLGGGTDTQYF	TGTGCCAGCAGCACTCTCGGGGGTGGCACAGATACGCAGTATTTT